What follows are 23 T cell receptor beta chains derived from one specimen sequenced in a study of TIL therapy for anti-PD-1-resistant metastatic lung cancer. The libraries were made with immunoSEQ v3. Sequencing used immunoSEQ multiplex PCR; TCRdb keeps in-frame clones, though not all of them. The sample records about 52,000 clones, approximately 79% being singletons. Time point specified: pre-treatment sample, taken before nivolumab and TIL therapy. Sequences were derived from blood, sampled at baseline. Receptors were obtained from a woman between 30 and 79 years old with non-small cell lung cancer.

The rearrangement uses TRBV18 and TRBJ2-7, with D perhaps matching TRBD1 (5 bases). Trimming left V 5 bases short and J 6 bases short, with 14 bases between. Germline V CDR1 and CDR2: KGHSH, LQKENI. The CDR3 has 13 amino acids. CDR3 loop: CASSLIREGEQYF. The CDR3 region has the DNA TGTGCCAGCTCATTAATCAGGGAAGGCGAGCAGTACTTC.

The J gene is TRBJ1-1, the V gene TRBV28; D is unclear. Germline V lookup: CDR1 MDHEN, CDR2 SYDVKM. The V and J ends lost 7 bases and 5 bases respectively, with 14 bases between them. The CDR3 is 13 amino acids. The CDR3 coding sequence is TGTGCCAGCAACAAGAATCCGAGGACTGAAGCTTTCTTT. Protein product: CASNKNPRTEAFF.

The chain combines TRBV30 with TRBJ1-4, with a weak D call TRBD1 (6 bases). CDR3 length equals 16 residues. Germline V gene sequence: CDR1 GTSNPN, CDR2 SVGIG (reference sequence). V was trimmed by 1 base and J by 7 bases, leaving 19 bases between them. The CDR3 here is CAWSGGPQGPREKLFF. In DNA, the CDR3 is TGTGCCTGGAGTGGGGGGCCACAGGGACCACGTGAAAAACTGTTTTTT. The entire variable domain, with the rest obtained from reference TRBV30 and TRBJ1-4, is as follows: SQTIHQWPATLVQPVGSPLSLECTVEGTSNPNLYWYRQAAGRGLQLLFYSVGIGQISSEVPQNLSASRPQDRQFILSSKKLLLSDSGFYLCAWSGGPQGPREKLFFGSGTQLSVL.

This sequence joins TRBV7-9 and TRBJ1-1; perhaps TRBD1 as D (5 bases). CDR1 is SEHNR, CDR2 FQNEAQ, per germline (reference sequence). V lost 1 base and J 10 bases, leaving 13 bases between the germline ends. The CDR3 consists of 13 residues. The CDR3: CASSLERGGRAFF. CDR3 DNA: TGTGCCAGCAGCTTAGAGCGGGGGGGTAGAGCTTTCTTT.

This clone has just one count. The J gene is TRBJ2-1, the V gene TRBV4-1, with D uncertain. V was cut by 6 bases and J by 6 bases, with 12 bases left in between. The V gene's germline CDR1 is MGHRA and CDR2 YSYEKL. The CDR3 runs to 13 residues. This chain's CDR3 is CASRSASRNEQFF. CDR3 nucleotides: TGCGCCAGCAGATCGGCTTCCCGCAATGAGCAGTTCTTC.

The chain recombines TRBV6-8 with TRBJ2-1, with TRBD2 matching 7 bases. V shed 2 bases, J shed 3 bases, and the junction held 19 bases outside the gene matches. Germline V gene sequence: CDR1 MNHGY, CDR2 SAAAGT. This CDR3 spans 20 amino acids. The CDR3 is CASSYPDRFRLAVNYNEQFF. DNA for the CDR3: TGTGCCAGCAGTTACCCTGACAGATTTCGGCTAGCGGTAAACTACAATGAGCAGTTCTTC.

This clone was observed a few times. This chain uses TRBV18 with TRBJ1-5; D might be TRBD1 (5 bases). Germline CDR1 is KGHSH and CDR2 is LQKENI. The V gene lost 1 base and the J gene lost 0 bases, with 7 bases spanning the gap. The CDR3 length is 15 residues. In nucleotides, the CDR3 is TGTGCCAGCTCACCACAGGGGTATAGCAATCAGCCCCAGCATTTT. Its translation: CASSPQGYSNQPQHF.

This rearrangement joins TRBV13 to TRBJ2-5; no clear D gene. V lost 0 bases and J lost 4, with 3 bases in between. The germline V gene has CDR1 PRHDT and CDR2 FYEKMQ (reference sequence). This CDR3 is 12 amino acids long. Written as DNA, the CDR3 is TGTGCCAGCAGCTTAGGCCTAGAGACCCAGTACTTC. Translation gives CASSLGLETQYF.

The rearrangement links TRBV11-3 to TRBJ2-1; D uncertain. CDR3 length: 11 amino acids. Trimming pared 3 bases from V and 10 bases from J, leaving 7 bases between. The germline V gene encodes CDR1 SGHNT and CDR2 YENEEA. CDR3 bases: TGTGCCAGCAGCTTGGCCGGAGAGCAGTTCTTC. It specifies CASSLAGEQFF.

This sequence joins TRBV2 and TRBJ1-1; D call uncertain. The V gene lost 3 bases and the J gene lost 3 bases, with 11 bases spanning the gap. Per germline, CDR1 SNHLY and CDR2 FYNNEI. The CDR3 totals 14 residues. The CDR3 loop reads CASSEPDPDTEAFF. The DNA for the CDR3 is TGTGCCAGCAGTGAGCCCGATCCGGACACTGAAGCTTTCTTT.

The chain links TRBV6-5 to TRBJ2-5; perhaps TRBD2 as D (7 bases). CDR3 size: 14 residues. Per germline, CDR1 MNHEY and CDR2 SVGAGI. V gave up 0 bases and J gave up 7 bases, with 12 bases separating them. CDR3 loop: CASSYSWGGATQYF. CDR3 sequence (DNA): TGTGCCAGCAGTTACTCGTGGGGGGGCGCGACCCAGTACTTC.

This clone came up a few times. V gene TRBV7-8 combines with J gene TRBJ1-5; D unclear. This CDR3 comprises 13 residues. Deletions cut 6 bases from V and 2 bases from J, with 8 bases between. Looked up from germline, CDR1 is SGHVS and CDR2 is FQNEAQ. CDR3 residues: CASRQSGNQPQHF. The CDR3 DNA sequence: TGTGCCAGCAGGCAGAGCGGCAATCAGCCCCAGCATTTT. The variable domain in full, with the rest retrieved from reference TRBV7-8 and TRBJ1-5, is GAGVSQSPRYKVAKRGQDVALRCDPISGHVSLFWYQQALGQGPEFLTYFQNEAQLDKSGLPSDRFFAERPEGSVSTLKIQRTQQEDSAVYLCASRQSGNQPQHFGDGTRLSIL.

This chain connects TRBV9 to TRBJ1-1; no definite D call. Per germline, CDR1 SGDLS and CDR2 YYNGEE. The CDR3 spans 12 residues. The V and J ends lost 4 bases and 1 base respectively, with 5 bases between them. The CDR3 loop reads CASSNGNTEAFF. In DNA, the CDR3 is TGTGCCAGCAGCAACGGGAACACTGAAGCTTTCTTT.

CDR3 DNA: TGTGCCAGCAGCTTAGGACAAAGGGCTTTCTTT. It encodes CASSLGQRAFF. The chain combines TRBV7-2 with TRBJ1-1; D gene unclear. The CDR3 length is 11 residues. Trimming pared 1 base from V and 11 bases from J, leaving 8 bases between. The germline gives CDR1 SGHTA, CDR2 FQGNSA.

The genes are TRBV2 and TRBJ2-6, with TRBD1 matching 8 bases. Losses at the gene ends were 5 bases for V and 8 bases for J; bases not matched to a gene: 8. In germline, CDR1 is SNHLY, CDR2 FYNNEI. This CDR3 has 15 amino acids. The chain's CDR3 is CASSQSDRGTNVLTF. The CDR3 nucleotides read TGTGCCAGCAGTCAAAGCGACAGGGGAACCAACGTCCTGACTTTC.

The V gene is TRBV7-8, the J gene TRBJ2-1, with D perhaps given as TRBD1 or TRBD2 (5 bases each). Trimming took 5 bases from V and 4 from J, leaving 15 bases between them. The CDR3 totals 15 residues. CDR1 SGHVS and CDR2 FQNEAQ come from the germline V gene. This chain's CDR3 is CASSVGQSGYNEQFF. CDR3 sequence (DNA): TGTGCCAGCAGCGTAGGACAATCGGGATACAATGAGCAGTTCTTC.

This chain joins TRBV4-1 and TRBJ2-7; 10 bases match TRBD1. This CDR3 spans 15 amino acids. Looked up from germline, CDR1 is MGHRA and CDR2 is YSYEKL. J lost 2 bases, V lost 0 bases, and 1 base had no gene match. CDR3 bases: TGCGCCAGCAGCCAAGACGGGACAGGGGCCTACGAGCAGTACTTC. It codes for CASSQDGTGAYEQYF.

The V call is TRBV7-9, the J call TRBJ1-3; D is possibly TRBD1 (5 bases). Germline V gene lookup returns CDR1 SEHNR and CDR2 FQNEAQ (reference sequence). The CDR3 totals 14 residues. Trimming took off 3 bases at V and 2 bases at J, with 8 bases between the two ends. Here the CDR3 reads CASSFTRAGNTIYF. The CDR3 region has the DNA TGTGCCAGCAGCTTCACCAGGGCTGGAAACACCATATATTTT.

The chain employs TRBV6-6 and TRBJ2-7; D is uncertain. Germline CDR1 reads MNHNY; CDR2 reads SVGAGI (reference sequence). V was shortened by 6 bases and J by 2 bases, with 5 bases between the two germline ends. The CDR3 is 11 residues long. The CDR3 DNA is TGTGCCAGCAGCTCCCCCTACGAGCAGTACTTC. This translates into CASSSPYEQYF.

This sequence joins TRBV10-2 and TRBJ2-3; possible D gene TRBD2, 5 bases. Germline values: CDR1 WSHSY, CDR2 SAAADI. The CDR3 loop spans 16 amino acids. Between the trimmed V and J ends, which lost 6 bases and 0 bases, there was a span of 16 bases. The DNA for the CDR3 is TGCGCCAGCAGACTGAGTTTAGCGTCTAGCACAGATACGCAGTATTTT. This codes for CASRLSLASSTDTQYF.

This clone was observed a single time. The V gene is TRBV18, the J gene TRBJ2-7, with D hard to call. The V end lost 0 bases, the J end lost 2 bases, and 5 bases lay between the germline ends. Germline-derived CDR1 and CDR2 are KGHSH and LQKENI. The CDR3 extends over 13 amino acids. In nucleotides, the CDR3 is TGTGCCAGCTCACCACCTTCCACCTACGAGCAGTACTTC. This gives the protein CASSPPSTYEQYF.

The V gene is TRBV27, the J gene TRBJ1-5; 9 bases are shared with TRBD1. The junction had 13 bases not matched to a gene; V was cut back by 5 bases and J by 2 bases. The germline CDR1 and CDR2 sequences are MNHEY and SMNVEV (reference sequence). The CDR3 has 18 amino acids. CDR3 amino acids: CASSPGQGRVAGNQPQHF. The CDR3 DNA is TGTGCCAGCAGTCCGGGACAGGGAAGGGTGGCGGGCAATCAGCCCCAGCATTTT.

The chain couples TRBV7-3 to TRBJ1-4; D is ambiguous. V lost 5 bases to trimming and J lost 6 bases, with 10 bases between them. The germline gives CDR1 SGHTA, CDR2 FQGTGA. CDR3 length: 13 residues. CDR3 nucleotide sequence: TGTGCCAGCAGCCCCGGACCTTATGAAAAACTGTTTTTT. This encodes CASSPGPYEKLFF.